The rows below give T cell receptor beta chains drawn from one sample of a study of neoadjuvant anti-PD-1 for oral cavity cancer. Profiled with immunoSEQ multiplex PCR; TCRdb holds only in-frame clones, not every one. The table includes tens of thousands of clones, approximately 40% detected once. This material consisted of tumor tissue, taken after nivolumab (anti-PD-1) treatment. The receptors were sampled from a person aged 35 to 85 with oral cavity squamous cell carcinoma. CDR3s include the opening cysteine and the closing phenylalanine or tryptophan. A D gene is named only where the DNA matches it firmly. Clone size is shown for a subset of rows, as once, few, many or a class of expanded clone.

D | J | V | size | DNA | CDR3
TRBD1 | TRBJ1-5 | TRBV28 | few | TGTGCCAGCAGTTTATTCGACAGGGATAAACAGCCCCAGCATTTT | CASSLFDRDKQPQHF
. | TRBJ2-5 | TRBV9 | . | TGTGCCAGCAGCAGCCCCGGGGCTGGAGAGACCCAGTACTTC | CASSSPGAGETQYF
TRBD1 | TRBJ1-2 | TRBV7-8 | few | TGTGCCAGCAGCAACAGGGACAGGGGGTTTTATGGCTACACCTTC | CASSNRDRGFYGYTF
TRBD1 | TRBJ1-2 | TRBV27 | few | TGTGCCAGCAGCCCAGGACAGGGAGGCTATGGCTACACCTTC | CASSPGQGGYGYTF
TRBD1 | TRBJ2-2 | TRBV9 | many | TGTGCCAGCAGCGTAGCGGGACAGGCAACCGGGGAGCTGTTTTTT | CASSVAGQATGELFF
. | TRBJ1-1 | TRBV19 | many | TGTGCCAGTAGTATAAGTACGGGGCAAATGAACACTGAAGCTTTCTTT | CASSISTGQMNTEAFF
. | TRBJ2-7 | TRBV27 | . | TGTGCCAGCAGTCGAGCTGACCCCTCCTACGAGCAGTACTTC | CASSRADPSYEQYF
. | TRBJ1-3 | TRBV5-1 | many | TGCGCCAGCAAGGCAGAGGGGCTAAGCTCTGGAAACACCATATATTTT | CASKAEGLSSGNTIYF
. | TRBJ2-5 | TRBV11-2 | . | TGTGCCAGCAGCTACGGGACCCTCCAAGAGACCCAGTACTTC | CASSYGTLQETQYF
TRBD2 | TRBJ2-5 | TRBV2 | . | TGTGCCAGCAGTGCGAGTAGCGGGAGGGGAGAGACCCAGTACTTC | CASSASSGRGETQYF